This T cell receptor (beta chain) was recorded in a study of T cell responses to AZD1222 COVID-19 vaccine (dated by TCRdb to the early 2020s). As for the study more broadly: Because spike-specific TCR depth and breadth did not differ between the two schedules, AZD1222 recipients who got a second dose at roughly 4 weeks were pooled with those who got a second dose at roughly 12 weeks. A total of 233 trial participants underwent TCR sequencing, of whom some 210 received two doses of AZD1222 and around 25 received two doses of the MenACWY control vaccine. Enrollment into the trials was organized by age into subgroups of 18-55, 56-69 and 70-plus years, and those subgroups contained roughly 150, 30 and 60 TCR-sequenced participants, respectively.

Per the publication, the time point label means: baseline before first vaccination. Vaccinee samples were obtained from the UK trials COV001 and COV002, which included a single-blind randomized controlled phase 2/3 trial of AZD1222 (ChAdOx1 nCoV-19) in healthy adults. Trial participant PBMC samples were collected at day 0 and day 28 after the second dose for TCRbeta chain sequencing. The paper's findings and limits, for the study overall: Most participants were white British and females outnumbered males, and the authors suggested that clonal diversity may have been underestimated. The 56-69-year group was small, and its depth increase did not reach significance, likely because of low power. Because no day 14 peak-response samples were available, repertoires were characterized only after the peak T cell response. A significant rise in spike-specific TCR breadth and depth was observed after two AZD1222 doses relative to day 0 and relative to MenACWY recipients. CD4 TCRs associated with the vaccine covered the entire spike protein, and the dominant responses were in regions 160-218 and 743-854. Nearly half of unique spike-specific TCRs reportedly recognized epitopes outside regions mutated in the B.1.351 and B.1.1.7 variants. Conclusions about previously exposed vaccinees were limited because only a handful of AZD1222 recipients were SARS-CoV-2 seropositive at baseline.

The CDR3 regions of human TCRbeta chains were subjected to immunosequencing. Turning to the authors' computational methods: TCRs in the repertoires were matched against a reference library of SARS-CoV-2-specific TCRs that had been generated with the MIRA antigen-specificity platform. Breadth meant the fraction of unique TCRs that were SARS-CoV-2-associated, whereas depth meant the fraction of total T cells that were SARS-CoV-2-associated. Using the MIRA data, each spike-specific TCR was mapped to the spike region that the TCR reacts to and placed in a CD4 or CD8 class. Log10-transformed breadth and depth values were compared by one-way ANOVA with Sidak's multiple comparisons tests. TCRdb took this table from immuneACCESS and kept in-frame rearrangements with V and J called. Such tables lack part of the clones; where checked against another copy, unresolved V genes explain under half of the gap, and the rest is unexplained. V, J and clone size are taken as reported in that table, and D and trimming were inferred from the DNA itself. This sample comprises approximately 190,000 clones, 90% to 95% of them detected only once. About 9.2% of the sample lies in the top ten.

On this clone itself: What this receptor recognizes is not known. No qualities accompany the bases; no much larger clone lies one base away.

The CDR3 goes from the cysteine to the phenylalanine over 14 residues. Only the CDR3 DNA stays, 42 bases, in frame from base 1. CDR1 SGDLS and CDR2 YYNGEE are derived from the germline V gene. V is reduced by 3 bases and J by 4 bases, leaving a spacing of 14 bases between them. Recombination joined TRBV9 with TRBJ2-7, and possibly TRBD2, on 6 matching bases. The source of this sequence is an adult in good health. The input for sequencing was peripheral blood, taken on day 0 of AZD1222 vaccination. The DNA sequence is as follows: TGTGCCAGCAGCGAGGGACTCCTCGGGTACGAGCAGTACTTC. This sequence encodes CASSEGLLGYEQYF.